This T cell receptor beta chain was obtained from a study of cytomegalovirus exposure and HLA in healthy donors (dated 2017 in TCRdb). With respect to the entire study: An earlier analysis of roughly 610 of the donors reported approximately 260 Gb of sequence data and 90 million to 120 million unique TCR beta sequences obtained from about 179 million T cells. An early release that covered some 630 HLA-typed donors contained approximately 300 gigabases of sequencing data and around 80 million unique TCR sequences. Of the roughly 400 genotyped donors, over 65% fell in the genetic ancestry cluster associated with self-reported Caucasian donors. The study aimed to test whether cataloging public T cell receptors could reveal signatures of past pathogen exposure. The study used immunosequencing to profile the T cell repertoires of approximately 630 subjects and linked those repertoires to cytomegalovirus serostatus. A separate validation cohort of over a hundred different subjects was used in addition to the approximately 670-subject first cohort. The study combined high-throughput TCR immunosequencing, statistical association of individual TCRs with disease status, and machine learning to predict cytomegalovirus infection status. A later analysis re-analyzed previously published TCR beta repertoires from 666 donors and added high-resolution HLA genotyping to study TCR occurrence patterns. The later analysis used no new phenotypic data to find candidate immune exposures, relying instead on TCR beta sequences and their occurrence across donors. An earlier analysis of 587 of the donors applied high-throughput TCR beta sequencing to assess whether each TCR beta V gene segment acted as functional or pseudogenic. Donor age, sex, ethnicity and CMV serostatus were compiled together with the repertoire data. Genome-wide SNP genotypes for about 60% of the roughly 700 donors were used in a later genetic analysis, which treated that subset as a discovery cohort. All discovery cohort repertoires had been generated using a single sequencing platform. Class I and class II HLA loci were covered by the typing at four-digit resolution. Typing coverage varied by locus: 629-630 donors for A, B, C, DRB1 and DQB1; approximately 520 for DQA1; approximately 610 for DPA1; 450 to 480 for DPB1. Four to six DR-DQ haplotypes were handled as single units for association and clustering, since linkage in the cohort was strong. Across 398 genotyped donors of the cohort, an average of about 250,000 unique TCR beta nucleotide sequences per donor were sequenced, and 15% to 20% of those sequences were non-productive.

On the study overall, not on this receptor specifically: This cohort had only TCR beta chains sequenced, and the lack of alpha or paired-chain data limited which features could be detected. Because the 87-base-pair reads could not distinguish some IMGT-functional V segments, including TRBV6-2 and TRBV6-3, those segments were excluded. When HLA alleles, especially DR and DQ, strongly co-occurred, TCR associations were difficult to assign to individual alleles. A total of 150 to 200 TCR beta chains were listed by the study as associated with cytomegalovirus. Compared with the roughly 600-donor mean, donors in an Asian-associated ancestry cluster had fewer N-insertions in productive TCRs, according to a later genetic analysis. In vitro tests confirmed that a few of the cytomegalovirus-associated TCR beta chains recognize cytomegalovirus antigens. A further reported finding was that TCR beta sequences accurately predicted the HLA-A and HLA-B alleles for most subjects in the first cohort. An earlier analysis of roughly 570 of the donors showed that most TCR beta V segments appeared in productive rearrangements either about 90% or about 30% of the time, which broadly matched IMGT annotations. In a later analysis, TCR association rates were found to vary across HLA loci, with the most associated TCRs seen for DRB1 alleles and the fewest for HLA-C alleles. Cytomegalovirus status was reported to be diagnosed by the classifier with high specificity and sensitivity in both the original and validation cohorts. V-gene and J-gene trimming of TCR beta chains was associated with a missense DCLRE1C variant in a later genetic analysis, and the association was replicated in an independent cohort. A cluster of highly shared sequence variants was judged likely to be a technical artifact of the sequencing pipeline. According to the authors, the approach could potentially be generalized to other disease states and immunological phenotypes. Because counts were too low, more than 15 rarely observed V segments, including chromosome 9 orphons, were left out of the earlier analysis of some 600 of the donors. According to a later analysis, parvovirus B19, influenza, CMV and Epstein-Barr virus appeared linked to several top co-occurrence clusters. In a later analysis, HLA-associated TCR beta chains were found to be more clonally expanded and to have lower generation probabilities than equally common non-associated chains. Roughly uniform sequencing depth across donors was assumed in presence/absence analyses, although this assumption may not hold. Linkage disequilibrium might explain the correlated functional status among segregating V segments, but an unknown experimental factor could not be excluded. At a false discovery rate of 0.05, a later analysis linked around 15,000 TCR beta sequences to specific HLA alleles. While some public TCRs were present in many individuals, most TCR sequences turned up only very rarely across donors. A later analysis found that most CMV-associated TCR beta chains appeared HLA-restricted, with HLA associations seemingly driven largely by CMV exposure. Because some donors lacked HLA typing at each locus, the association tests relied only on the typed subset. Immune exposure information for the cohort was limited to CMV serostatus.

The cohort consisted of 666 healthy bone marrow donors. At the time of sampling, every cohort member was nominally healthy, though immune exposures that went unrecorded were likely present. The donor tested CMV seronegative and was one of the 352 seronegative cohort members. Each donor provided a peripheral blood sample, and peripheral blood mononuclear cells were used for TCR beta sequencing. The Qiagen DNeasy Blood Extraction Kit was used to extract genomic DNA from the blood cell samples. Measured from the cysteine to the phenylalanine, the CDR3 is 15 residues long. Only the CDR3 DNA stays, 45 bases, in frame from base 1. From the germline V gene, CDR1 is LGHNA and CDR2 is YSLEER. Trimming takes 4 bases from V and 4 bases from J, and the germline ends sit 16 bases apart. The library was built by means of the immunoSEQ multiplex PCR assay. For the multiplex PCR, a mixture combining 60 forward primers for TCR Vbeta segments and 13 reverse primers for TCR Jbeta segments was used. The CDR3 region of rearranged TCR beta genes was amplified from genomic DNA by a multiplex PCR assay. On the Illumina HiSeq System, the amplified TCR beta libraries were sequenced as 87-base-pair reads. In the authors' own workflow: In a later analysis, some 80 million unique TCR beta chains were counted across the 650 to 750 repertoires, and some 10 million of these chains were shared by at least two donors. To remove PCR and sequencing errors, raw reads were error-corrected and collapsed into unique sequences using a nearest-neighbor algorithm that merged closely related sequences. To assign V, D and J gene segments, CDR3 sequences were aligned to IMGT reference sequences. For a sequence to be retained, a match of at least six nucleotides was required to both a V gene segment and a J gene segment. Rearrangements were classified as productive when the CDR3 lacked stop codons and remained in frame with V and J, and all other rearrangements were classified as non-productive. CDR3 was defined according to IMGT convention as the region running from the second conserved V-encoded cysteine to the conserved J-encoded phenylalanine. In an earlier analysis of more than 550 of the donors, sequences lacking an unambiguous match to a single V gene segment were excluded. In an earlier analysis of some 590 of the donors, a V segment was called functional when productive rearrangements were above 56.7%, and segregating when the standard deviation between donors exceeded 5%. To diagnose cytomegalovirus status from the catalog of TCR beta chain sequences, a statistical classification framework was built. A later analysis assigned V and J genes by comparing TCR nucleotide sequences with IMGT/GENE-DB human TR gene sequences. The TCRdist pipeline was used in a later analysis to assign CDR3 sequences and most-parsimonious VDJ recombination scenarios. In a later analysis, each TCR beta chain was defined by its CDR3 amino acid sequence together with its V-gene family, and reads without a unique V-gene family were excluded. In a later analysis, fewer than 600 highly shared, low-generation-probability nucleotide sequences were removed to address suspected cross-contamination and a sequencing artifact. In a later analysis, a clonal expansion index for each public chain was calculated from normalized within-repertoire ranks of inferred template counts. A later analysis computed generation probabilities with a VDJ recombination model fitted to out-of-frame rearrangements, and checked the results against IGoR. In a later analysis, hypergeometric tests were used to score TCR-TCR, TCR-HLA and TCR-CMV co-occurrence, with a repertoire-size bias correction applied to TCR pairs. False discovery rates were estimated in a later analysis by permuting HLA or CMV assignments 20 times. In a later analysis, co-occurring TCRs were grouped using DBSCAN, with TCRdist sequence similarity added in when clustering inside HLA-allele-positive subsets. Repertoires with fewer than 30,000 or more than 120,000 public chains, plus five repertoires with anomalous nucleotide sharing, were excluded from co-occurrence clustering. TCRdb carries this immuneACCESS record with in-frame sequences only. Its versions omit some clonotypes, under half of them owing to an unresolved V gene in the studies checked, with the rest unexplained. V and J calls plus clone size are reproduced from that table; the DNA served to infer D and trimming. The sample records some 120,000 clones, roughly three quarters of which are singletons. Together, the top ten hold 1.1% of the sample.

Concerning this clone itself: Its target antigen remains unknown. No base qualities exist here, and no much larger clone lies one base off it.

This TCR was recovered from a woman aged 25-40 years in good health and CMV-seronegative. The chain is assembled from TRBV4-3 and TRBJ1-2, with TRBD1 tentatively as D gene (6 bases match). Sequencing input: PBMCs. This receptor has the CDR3 CASSRLDSDFYGYTF. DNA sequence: TGCGCCAGCAGCCGCCTGGACAGCGATTTCTATGGCTACACCTTC.